This TCR beta chain comes out of a study of identical twins. The study's findings and limits: In beta out-of-frame sequences, the excess sharing between twins was weaker.

Template switching added a universal primer site, and cDNA bore unique molecular identifiers. Each CDR3 protein gets one entry after TCRdb re-called the 5' RACE reads with MiXCR. Of some 710,000 distinct CDR3 sequences listed, less than 7% are singletons. This clonotype has at least ten counts. Its antigen is still unknown. The CDR3 is 13 amino acids. The V gene lost 0 bases and the J gene lost 7 bases, with 9 bases spanning the gap. Germline V gene sequence: CDR1 SGHDT, CDR2 YYEEEE. The sequenced sample consisted of naive T cells sorted from blood. This clonotype was sampled from a man between 18 and 35 years old in good health. The rearrangement links TRBV5-6 to TRBJ2-3; no definite D call. This chain's CDR3 is CASSLGLFNTQYF. The CDR3 DNA reads as TGTGCCAGCAGCTTGGGTCTGTTTAATACGCAGTATTTT.